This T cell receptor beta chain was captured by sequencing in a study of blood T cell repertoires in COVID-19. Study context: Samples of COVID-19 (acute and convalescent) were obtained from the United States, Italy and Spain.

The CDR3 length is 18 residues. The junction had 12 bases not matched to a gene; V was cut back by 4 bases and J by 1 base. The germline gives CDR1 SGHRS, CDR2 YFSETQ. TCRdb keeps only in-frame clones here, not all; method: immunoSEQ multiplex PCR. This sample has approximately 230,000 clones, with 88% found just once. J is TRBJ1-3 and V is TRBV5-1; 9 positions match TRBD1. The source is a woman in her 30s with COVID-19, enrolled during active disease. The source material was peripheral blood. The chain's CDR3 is CASSGGPGQGSSGNTIYF. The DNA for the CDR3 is TGCGCCAGCAGCGGAGGGCCGGGACAGGGCTCTTCTGGAAACACCATATATTTT.